This T cell receptor (beta chain) was identified during a study of blood T cell repertoires in COVID-19. Study overall: Specimens from acute and convalescent COVID-19 originated in the United States, Italy and Spain. The analysed material was cDNA or gDNA that came from T cells, B-cell-depleted T cells, or PBMCs.

In the original workflow: Estimation of nucleated cell counts was performed using reference gene primer amplification. Sequencing used immunoSEQ multiplex PCR; TCRdb keeps in-frame clones, though not all of them. The D gene and trimming were derived from the DNA, and the V and J assignments and clone size from that table. The table has 50,000 to 55,000 clones, roughly 90% seen once. The specimen sequenced was peripheral blood. The receptor's source is a human donor with active COVID-19. The donor label of this sample is uncertain.

The CDR3 loop reads CATSDLSGMGPEAFF. The CDR3 DNA reads TGTGCCACCAGTGATTTATCAGGGATGGGGCCTGAAGCTTTCTTT. The rearrangement uses TRBV24-1 and TRBJ1-1, with D possibly being TRBD1 (5 bases). Germline V gene lookup returns CDR1 KGHDR and CDR2 SFDVKD. The CDR3 runs to 15 residues. The V end lost 1 base, the J end lost 6 bases, and 14 bases lay between the germline ends.